Each of the 29 T cell receptor beta chains below was sequenced from the same sample in a study of low-dose radiotherapy and immunotherapy resistance in tumors. As for time point: before trial treatment. Alpha and beta chains were covered, as first-strand cDNA relied on TRAV- and TRBV-specific primers. Over roughly 20 PCR cycles, TCRs were amplified from a constant-region primer and V-primer adapter. TCRdb called the reads again in MiXCR, with one record for every CDR3 protein. The sample lists tens of thousands of distinct CDR3 sequences, over 15% occurring once. The input for sequencing was PBMCs, taken before treatment. The receptors here all came from a male donor with prostate cancer.

In its sample, this clonotype was seen many times. This rearrangement joins TRBV14 to TRBJ1-2; D unresolved. This CDR3 region has 14 residues. CDR1 SGHDN and CDR2 FVKESK come from the germline V gene. The V end was cut by 0 bases, the J end by 4 bases, with 9 bases between. The CDR3 coding sequence is TGTGCCAGCAGCCAAGATAACGACGCCTATGGCTACACCTTC. This gives the protein CASSQDNDAYGYTF.

This clonotype was detected only a few times. V and J are TRBV5-1 and TRBJ2-5, with D uncertain. Per germline, CDR1 SGHRS and CDR2 YFSETQ. The V end was cut by 0 bases, the J end by 6 bases, with 9 bases between. The CDR3 extends over 13 amino acids. Written as DNA, the CDR3 is TGCGCCAGCAGCTTGGATTTGCGGCAGACCCAGTACTTC. Residues: CASSLDLRQTQYF.

This clonotype has ten or more counts. J is TRBJ2-4 and V is TRBV4-1; 7 bases align to TRBD1. CDR1 is MGHRA, CDR2 YSYEKL, per germline. Trimming cost V 4 bases and J 8 bases; bases outside gene matches: 8. The CDR3 sequence is 14 residues long. This CDR3 reads CASSLTGTEDIQYF. In nucleotides, the CDR3 is TGCGCCAGCAGCCTAACCGGGACAGAGGACATTCAGTACTTC.

This clonotype has at least ten counts. The chain has TRBV7-8 and TRBJ2-5; a weak D match, TRBD1 (5 bases). The CDR3 runs 13 residues. CDR1 is SGHVS, CDR2 FQNEAQ, per germline. Trimming pared 3 bases from V and 5 bases from J, leaving 10 bases between. The CDR3 spells CASSLEAGETQYF. The CDR3 DNA reads as TGTGCCAGCAGCTTGGAAGCAGGGGAGACCCAGTACTTC.

Regarding this clonotype: One base separates it from a far larger clone, so it is likely a read error. The chain joins TRBV5-4 to TRBJ2-1; TRBD2 agrees at 11 bases. The V gene end was trimmed by 1 base and the J gene end by 2 bases; junction bases not matched to a gene: 2. Germline V gives CDR1 SGHNT, CDR2 YYREEE (reference sequence). The length of the CDR3 is 16 residues. The CDR3 DNA follows: TGTGCCAGCAGCTTGACTAGCGGGGGACCCTACAATGAGCAGTTCTTC. This sequence encodes CASSLTSGGPYNEQFF.

The table lists this clonotype with many counts. This rearrangement joins TRBV2 to TRBJ2-5; D tentatively reads TRBD1 or TRBD2 (5 bases each). V lost 6 bases, J lost 3 bases, and 17 bases lay in between. The germline CDR1 and CDR2 sequences are SNHLY and FYNNEI. The CDR3 totals 15 residues. The CDR3 is CASRAPGPGEETQYF. The DNA of the CDR3 is TGTGCCAGCAGGGCTCCGGGACCAGGAGAAGAGACCCAGTACTTC.

This clonotype has at least ten counts. The rearrangement joins TRBV15 to TRBJ2-3; D might be TRBD1 (5 bases). The V end was cut by 1 base, the J end by 4 bases, with 15 bases between. The germline CDR1 and CDR2 sequences are LNHNV and YYDKDF (reference sequence). The CDR3 sequence is 16 residues long. The DNA of the CDR3 is TGTGCCACCAGCAGAGGTCAGGGTTTGGCCGCAGATACGCAGTATTTT. Residues: CATSRGQGLAADTQYF.

This clonotype appeared many times. This chain joins TRBV12-3 or TRBV12-4 and TRBJ1-2; 7 nucleotides align to TRBD1. V was clipped by 7 bases and J by 4 bases; unmatched bases: 12. The CDR3 totals 15 residues. The CDR3 sequence: CASTMGQSLGYGYTF. CDR3 DNA: TGTGCCAGCACCATGGGACAGTCGTTAGGCTATGGCTACACCTTC.

This clonotype has a count of ten or more. The chain uses TRBV24-1 and TRBJ2-1, with TRBD2 matching 10 bases. Trimming removed 1 base from V and 16 bases from J; junction bases left unmatched: 18. CDR1 and CDR2 (germline): KGHDR, SFDVKD. The CDR3 has 17 amino acids. The chain's CDR3 is CATSDFPRRLAGAWGFF. In nucleotides, the CDR3 is TGTGCCACCAGTGATTTCCCCCGACGTCTAGCGGGGGCCTGGGGTTTCTTC.

In its sample, this clonotype was seen many times. The junction shows a germline mismatch at one end, possibly a read error. V and J are TRBV5-1 and TRBJ2-1; D unclear. CDR1 is SGHRS and CDR2 is YFSETQ in the germline V gene. CDR3 size: 14 residues. In nucleotides, the CDR3 is TGTGCCAGCAGCTTGACCCGTGGGCCCAATGAGCAGTTCTTC. Its protein is CASSLTRGPNEQFF.

This chain connects TRBV7-2 to TRBJ2-5; 10 bases agree with TRBD2. The germline V gene has CDR1 SGHTA and CDR2 FQGNSA. The CDR3 runs to 15 residues. V was pared by 3 bases and J by 5 bases, with 6 bases of the junction left unmatched. The CDR3 nucleotides read TGTGCCAGCAGCTTCAGCGGGGGGGCCCGGGAGACCCAGTACTTC. Residues: CASSFSGGARETQYF.

Concerning this clonotype: One end of the junction does not line up with germline, which may come from a read error. This rearrangement joins TRBV5-8 to TRBJ1-2, with TRBD1 as a possible D gene (5 bases). CDR3 length equals 14 residues. The germline CDR1 and CDR2 sequences are SGHTS and YDEGEE. The CDR3 spells CASSLGDPAPGYTF. In DNA form, the CDR3 reads TGTGCCAGCAGTTTGGGGGACCCAGCTCCTGGCTACACCTTC.

This clonotype was counted many times. This chain links TRBV18 with TRBJ2-7; D not certain. Trimming took off 8 bases at V and 3 bases at J, with 17 bases between the two ends. This CDR3 is built from 14 residues. CDR1 and CDR2 from the germline V gene are KGHSH and LQKENI. The CDR3 loop reads CASARLFRDYEQYF. As DNA, the CDR3 is TGTGCCAGCGCTCGCCTCTTTAGGGACTACGAGCAGTACTTC.

This clonotype was recorded many times. Sequence at one end of the junction differs from germline and may be a read error. The rearrangement uses TRBV5-3 and TRBJ2-2, with no clear D. TRBV5-3 is given ORF status, its function remaining uncertain. There are 13 residues in the CDR3. CDR3 bases: TGTGCCAGCAGCTTTTTCCGCACCGGGGAGCTGTTTTTT. Translation gives CASSFFRTGELFF.

The chain recombines TRBV5-1 with TRBJ2-7, with 9 bases aligning to TRBD2. The ends lost 4 bases at V and 3 bases at J; junction bases unmatched: 14. CDR1 SGHRS and CDR2 YFSETQ come from the germline V gene. The CDR3 runs to 17 residues. In DNA form, the CDR3 reads TGCGCCAGCAGCCCCGCCGGGCGGGGGGGAATCGTCTACGAGCAGTACTTC. It translates to CASSPAGRGGIVYEQYF.

This clonotype came up many times. This rearrangement joins TRBV2 to TRBJ1-1; D unresolved. Trimming left V 1 base short and J 1 base short, with 10 bases between. The CDR3 is 15 amino acids. CDR1 and CDR2 from the germline V gene are SNHLY and FYNNEI. Here the CDR3 reads CASSEDSAKNTEAFF. CDR3 in DNA: TGTGCCAGCAGTGAAGACAGTGCTAAGAACACTGAAGCTTTCTTT.

This clonotype showed up many times. The CDR3, as DNA: TGCGCCAGCAGCTTTTGGGGGACTAATTCACCCCTCCACTTT. Translated, it gives CASSFWGTNSPLHF. J is TRBJ1-6 and V is TRBV5-1, with D possibly being TRBD1 (5 bases). The CDR3 covers 14 residues. Germline CDR1 and CDR2: SGHRS and YFSETQ. The V end lost 2 bases, the J end lost 6 bases, and 9 bases lay between the germline ends.

This clonotype was found many times. The rearrangement links TRBV25-1 to TRBJ1-2, with 12 bases aligning to TRBD1. The CDR3 covers 15 residues. The germline V gene has CDR1 MGHDK and CDR2 SYGVNS. J was trimmed by 7 bases and V by 6 bases; bases with no gene match: 9. In DNA, the CDR3 is TGTGCCAGCAGCCCCGTGGGACAGGGGGCGGGTGGCTACACCTTC. Its protein product is CASSPVGQGAGGYTF.

The rearrangement joins TRBV7-2 to TRBJ1-6; 7 bases fit TRBD1. Germline CDR1 SGHTA, CDR2 FQGNSA. V dropped 5 bases and J dropped 9; count of bases not matched to a gene: 10. There are 15 residues in the CDR3. CDR3: CASSPPQGVGSPLHF. The CDR3 DNA reads as TGTGCCAGCAGCCCCCCCCAGGGGGTCGGTTCACCCCTCCACTTT.

This clonotype was detected many times. The V and J genes are TRBV7-9 and TRBJ2-7; possible D gene TRBD2, 6 bases. There are 13 residues in the CDR3. Trimming removed 5 bases at V and 7 bases at J, with 15 bases between. Germline loops: CDR1 SEHNR, CDR2 FQNEAQ (reference sequence). In nucleotides, the CDR3 is TGTGCCAGCAGCCTGCCCGGGGGTAGTGAGCAGTACTTC. It specifies CASSLPGGSEQYF.

Ten or more counts support this clonotype. CDR3 region: CASRGTDSYEQYF. The CDR3 DNA follows: TGTGCCAGCAGAGGGACCGACTCCTACGAGCAGTACTTC. V is TRBV6-6 and J is TRBJ2-7, with D perhaps assigned TRBD1 or TRBD2 (5 bases each). CDR1 and CDR2 from the germline V gene are MNHNY and SVGAGI (reference sequence). V shed 6 bases and J shed 0 bases, with 9 bases lying between them. The CDR3 runs to 13 residues.

This clonotype was detected many times. In nucleotides, the CDR3 is TGTGCCACCAGCGGTATAGCGGGGGGGAACGAGCAGTACTTC. Amino acids: CATSGIAGGNEQYF. V is TRBV15 and J is TRBJ2-7; 11 bases fit TRBD2. This CDR3 is 14 amino acids long. The germline gives CDR1 LNHNV, CDR2 YYDKDF (reference sequence). Trimming cost V 5 bases and J 5 bases; bases outside gene matches: 5.

This clonotype was picked up many times. The chain has TRBV12-5 and TRBJ2-3; weak D call: TRBD2 (5 bases). The CDR3 consists of 13 residues. The V gene lost 5 bases and the J gene lost 6 bases, with 12 bases spanning the gap. Germline assignment: CDR1 LGHNT and CDR2 FRNRAP. CDR3 amino acids: CASGASGSDTQYF. As DNA, the CDR3 is TGTGCTAGTGGTGCCTCGGGGTCTGATACGCAGTATTTT.

This clonotype was seen repeatedly, ten times or more. The chain is built from TRBV14 and TRBJ2-7; D tentatively fits TRBD1 or TRBD2 (5 bases each). Trimming took 0 bases from V and 0 from J, leaving 15 bases between them. The CDR3 is 17 residues long. The germline gives CDR1 SGHDN, CDR2 FVKESK. CDR3 in DNA: TGTGCCAGCAGCCAAGACCAACAGAGGGGATACTCCTACGAGCAGTACTTC. Translation: CASSQDQQRGYSYEQYF.

This clonotype was seen repeatedly, ten times or more. The chain's CDR3 is CASSIDQFLAGGKDNEQFF. The CDR3, as DNA: TGTGCCAGTAGTATAGATCAATTTCTAGCGGGGGGGAAGGACAATGAGCAGTTCTTC. This sequence joins TRBV19 and TRBJ2-1; 12 positions match TRBD2. Germline V CDR1 and CDR2: LNHDA, SQIVND (reference sequence). V gave up 0 bases and J gave up 5 bases; unmatched junction bases: 11. This CDR3 contains 19 residues. Variable domain in full (rest from reference TRBV19 and TRBJ2-1): DGGITQSPKYLFRKEGQNVTLSCEQNLNHDAMYWYRQDPGQGLRLIYYSQIVNDFQKGDIAEGYSVSREKKESFPLTVTSAQKNPTAFYLCASSIDQFLAGGKDNEQFFGPGTRLTVL.

The V call is TRBV5-1, the J call TRBJ1-2, with D unclear. CDR1 and CDR2 (germline): SGHRS, YFSETQ. The V gene lost 4 bases and the J gene lost 3 bases, with 13 bases spanning the gap. This CDR3 has 14 residues. Here the CDR3 reads CASSQEDGYYGYTF. The CDR3 bases are TGCGCCAGCAGCCAAGAGGACGGGTACTATGGCTACACCTTC.

This clonotype has at least ten counts. The chain links TRBV3-1 to TRBJ1-1; D remains ambiguous. The CDR3 has 14 amino acids. Germline V gene data show CDR1 as LGHDT and CDR2 as YNNKEL (reference sequence). The V and J ends lost 2 bases and 0 bases respectively, with 7 bases between them. The CDR3 region has the DNA TGTGCCAGCAGCCAAACAGCCATGAACACTGAAGCTTTCTTT. Translating it yields CASSQTAMNTEAFF.

This clonotype was seen ten or more times. This chain joins TRBV19 and TRBJ2-6, with D uncertain. V was shortened by 5 bases and J by 0 bases, with 8 bases between the two germline ends. This CDR3 is 15 amino acids long. Germline loops: CDR1 LNHDA, CDR2 SQIVND (reference sequence). The CDR3 DNA follows: TGTGCCAGTAGTCCTAATTTCTCTGGGGCCAACGTCCTGACTTTC. Amino acids: CASSPNFSGANVLTF.

This clonotype has a count of ten or more. The chain links TRBV29-1 to TRBJ2-5; 10 nucleotides match TRBD2. Germline CDR1 SQVTM, CDR2 ANQGSEA. CDR3 length: 15 amino acids. V lost 1 base to trimming and J lost 2 bases; unmatched junction nucleotides: 4. In nucleotides, the CDR3 is TGCAGCGTTGAAGGAGGACTAGCGGTACAAGAGACCCAGTACTTC. Protein sequence: CSVEGGLAVQETQYF.